These T cell receptor beta chains were read from a single sample in a study of CD8+ T cells in alopecia areata. Here immunoSEQ multiplex PCR was the method, and the copy in TCRdb shows in-frame clones only, minus some. The sample holds 150,000 to 200,000 clones, roughly 50% seen once. Here the sequenced sample was CD4+ T cells sorted from blood, taken at week 24, from a patient treated with tofacitinib. The receptor set was obtained from a human donor with alopecia areata. CDR3s include the opening cysteine and the closing phenylalanine or tryptophan. The D gene is left open where the match is weak. The listing skips clone size in some rows; elsewhere it reads once, few, many or a size class.

CDR3 protein,CDR3 DNA,V gene,D gene,clone size,J gene
CASALAGEPYEQYF,TGTGCCAGCGCTCTAGCGGGAGAACCCTACGAGCAGTACTTC,TRBV28,TRBD2,.,TRBJ2-7
CASSLGGQTQYF,TGTGCCAGCAGCTTAGGGGGGCAGACCCAGTACTTC,TRBV13,.,few,TRBJ2-5
CASSPGSPGGGQETQYF,TGTGCCAGCTCACCAGGTTCGCCAGGGGGAGGGCAAGAGACCCAGTACTTC,TRBV18,.,.,TRBJ2-5
CASSLDRASYNEQFF,TGTGCCAGCAGCCTAGACAGGGCCTCCTACAATGAGCAGTTCTTC,TRBV2,TRBD1,.,TRBJ2-1
CASSPAEGSYEQYF,TGTGCCAGCAGCCCCGCGGAGGGCTCCTACGAGCAGTACTTC,TRBV7-7,.,once,TRBJ2-7
CASSVSYGQGASNYGYTF,TGTGCCAGCAGCGTATCCTATGGACAGGGGGCCTCTAACTATGGCTACACCTTC,TRBV9,TRBD1,.,TRBJ1-2
CSLTGTGGFKETQYF,TGCAGCTTAACCGGGACAGGGGGCTTCAAAGAGACCCAGTACTTC,TRBV29-1,TRBD1,.,TRBJ2-5
CASSPRDGNYGYTF,TGTGCCAGCAGCCCCCGGGACGGTAACTATGGCTACACCTTC,TRBV7-2,.,.,TRBJ1-2
CSVASDSNQPQHF,TGCAGCGTTGCCAGCGATAGCAATCAGCCCCAGCATTTT,TRBV29-1,.,.,TRBJ1-5
CASSLAGGLTEAFF,TGTGCCAGCAGCTTAGCGGGGGGCTTAACTGAAGCTTTCTTT,TRBV7-9,.,.,TRBJ1-1
CASSASGGPNTEAFF,TGTGCCAGCAGTGCCTCAGGGGGCCCGAACACTGAAGCTTTCTTT,TRBV27,TRBD1,.,TRBJ1-1
CSVDTGGGTEAFF,TGCAGCGTTGATACGGGGGGCGGCACTGAAGCTTTCTTT,TRBV29-1,.,.,TRBJ1-1
CASSIGGDYGYTF,TGTGCCAGTAGTATAGGCGGGGACTATGGCTACACCTTC,TRBV19,.,.,TRBJ1-2
CSVVTASETQYF,TGCAGCGTTGTGACGGCCAGTGAGACCCAGTACTTC,TRBV29-1,.,.,TRBJ2-5
CSVVRGAAEQFF,TGCAGCGTTGTTCGGGGGGCCGCTGAGCAGTTCTTC,TRBV29-1,.,.,TRBJ2-1
CASSLSGRGNEQFF,TGTGCCAGCAGTTTGAGCGGGAGGGGGAATGAGCAGTTCTTC,TRBV28,TRBD2,.,TRBJ2-1
CASSTPGSHGYTF,TGTGCCAGCAGCACTCCGGGCAGTCATGGCTACACCTTC,TRBV4-2,.,.,TRBJ1-2
CASSDYNEQFF,TGTGCCAGCAGTGACTACAATGAGCAGTTCTTC,TRBV27,.,.,TRBJ2-1
CASSLAGRMTTDTQYF,TGCGCCAGCAGCTTGGCGGGACGTATGACCACAGATACGCAGTATTTT,TRBV5-1,.,once,TRBJ2-3
CASSFWGLTEAFF,TGTGCCAGCAGCTTTTGGGGGCTGACTGAAGCTTTCTTT,TRBV7-9,.,once,TRBJ1-1
CASSPPPGEKLFF,TGTGCCAGCAGTCCGCCCCCAGGGGAAAAACTGTTTTTT,TRBV27,.,.,TRBJ1-4
CSALTGIRNTEAFF,TGCAGCGCATTAACAGGGATACGGAACACTGAAGCTTTCTTT,TRBV29-1,.,.,TRBJ1-1
CASSLPNRENTEAFF,TGTGCCAGCAGTTTACCGAACAGGGAGAACACTGAAGCTTTCTTT,TRBV27,.,few,TRBJ1-1
CASSLTSGHNEQFF,TGTGCCAGCAGCTTGACTAGCGGGCACAATGAGCAGTTCTTC,TRBV9,TRBD2,few,TRBJ2-1
CAWSVLRGAGTDTQYF,TGTGCCTGGAGTGTACTTAGAGGGGCGGGCACAGATACGCAGTATTTT,TRBV30,.,.,TRBJ2-3
CASSSQETQYF,TGTGCCAGCAGCAGCCAAGAGACCCAGTACTTC,TRBV7-2,.,once,TRBJ2-5
CASSAQGLSNEQFF,TGTGCCAGCAGCGCACAGGGGCTGAGCAATGAGCAGTTCTTC,TRBV9,TRBD1,.,TRBJ2-1
CASSKTGTAEYEQYF,TGTGCCAGCAGCAAAACCGGGACAGCCGAGTACGAGCAGTACTTC,TRBV7-2,TRBD1,few,TRBJ2-7
CASSQDRRAPREQYF,TGTGCCAGCAGCCAAGACAGGCGGGCGCCCCGCGAGCAGTACTTC,TRBV7-2,.,.,TRBJ2-7
CASSLAQRGLQETQYF,TGCGCCAGCAGCTTGGCCCAGCGGGGGCTCCAAGAGACCCAGTACTTC,TRBV5-1,TRBD2,.,TRBJ2-5
CASSVKGEGYGYTF,TGTGCCAGCAGTGTTAAGGGAGAAGGGTATGGCTACACCTTC,TRBV2,.,.,TRBJ1-2
CSVEWGAEDTQYF,TGCAGCGTTGAATGGGGGGCTGAGGATACGCAGTATTTT,TRBV29-1,.,.,TRBJ2-3
CASSLSRGRGSNQPQHF,TGTGCCAGCAGTTTAAGCAGGGGGCGCGGAAGCAATCAGCCCCAGCATTTT,TRBV28,TRBD1,few,TRBJ1-5
CSVGSSGVSYEQYF,TGCAGCGTTGGGTCTAGCGGGGTCTCCTACGAGCAGTACTTC,TRBV29-1,TRBD2,.,TRBJ2-7
CASSLALRGSAFGYTF,TGCGCCAGCAGCTTGGCCTTAAGGGGTTCAGCGTTTGGCTACACCTTC,TRBV5-1,.,.,TRBJ1-2
CASSQARQGGGQETQYF,TGCGCCAGCAGCCAAGCCAGACAGGGTGGGGGCCAAGAGACCCAGTACTTC,TRBV4-1,TRBD1,few,TRBJ2-5
CASSRTSAETGELFF,TGTGCCAGCAGCAGAACTAGTGCGGAAACCGGGGAGCTGTTTTTT,TRBV7-2,.,.,TRBJ2-2
CASEWSPGGHSYEQYF,TGTGCCAGCGAGTGGAGCCCAGGGGGGCACTCCTACGAGCAGTACTTC,TRBV25-1,.,.,TRBJ2-7
CASSPRQGRPSGGEQFF,TGTGCCAGCAGCCCACGACAGGGTAGGCCCTCGGGGGGCGAGCAGTTCTTC,TRBV9,.,.,TRBJ2-1
CSVEAQTNEKLFF,TGCAGCGTTGAGGCGCAAACTAATGAAAAACTGTTTTTT,TRBV29-1,.,once,TRBJ1-4
CASTPMGGTRDTQYF,TGCGCCAGCACCCCAATGGGCGGGACTAGAGATACGCAGTATTTT,TRBV5-1,TRBD2,once,TRBJ2-3
CASSQEGRPNYGYTF,TGTGCCAGCAGCCAAGAGGGGCGTCCGAACTATGGCTACACCTTC,TRBV13,.,.,TRBJ1-2
CSVGWRSRSYEQYF,TGCAGCGTTGGATGGAGATCCCGTTCGTACGAGCAGTACTTC,TRBV29-1,.,.,TRBJ2-7
CASTRQGVNTGELFF,TGTGCCAGCACCCGACAGGGGGTTAACACCGGGGAGCTGTTTTTT,TRBV27,TRBD1,.,TRBJ2-2
CSVETSGGSYEQYF,TGCAGCGTTGAGACTAGCGGGGGATCCTACGAGCAGTACTTC,TRBV29-1,TRBD2,.,TRBJ2-7
CSAQTGPTQPQHF,TGCAGCGCCCAAACTGGACCCACTCAGCCCCAGCATTTT,TRBV29-1,.,.,TRBJ1-5
CASSFLPQETQYF,TGTGCCAGCAGCTTCCTTCCACAAGAGACCCAGTACTTC,TRBV7-2,.,.,TRBJ2-5
CASSPGTIYNEQFF,TGCGCCAGCAGCCCGGGGACCATTTACAATGAGCAGTTCTTC,TRBV5-1,.,.,TRBJ2-1
CASSLQGGTEAFF,TGTGCCAGCAGCTTACAGGGCGGCACTGAAGCTTTCTTT,TRBV13,.,.,TRBJ1-1
CASSPLGGVGTEAFF,TGTGCCAGCTCACCACTCGGGGGAGTAGGCACTGAAGCTTTCTTT,TRBV18,.,.,TRBJ1-1
CASSFGAVTTYEQYF,TGTGCCAGCAGTTTTGGGGCAGTAACTACCTACGAGCAGTACTTC,TRBV27,.,.,TRBJ2-7
CASSPGPAGRDEQFF,TGCGCCAGCAGCCCGGGACCGGCGGGAAGGGATGAGCAGTTCTTC,TRBV5-1,.,few,TRBJ2-1
CASSISGRPTDTQYF,TGTGCCAGCAGTATTAGCGGGAGGCCCACAGATACGCAGTATTTT,TRBV28,TRBD2,.,TRBJ2-3